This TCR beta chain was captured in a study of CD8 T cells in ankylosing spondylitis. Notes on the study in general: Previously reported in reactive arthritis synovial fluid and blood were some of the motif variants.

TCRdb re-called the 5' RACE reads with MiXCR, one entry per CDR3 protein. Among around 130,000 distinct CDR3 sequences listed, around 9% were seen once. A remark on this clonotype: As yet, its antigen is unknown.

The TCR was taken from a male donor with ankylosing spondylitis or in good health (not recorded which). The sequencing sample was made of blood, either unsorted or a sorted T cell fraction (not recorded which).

This CDR3 reads CASSTGRPKETQYF. DNA of the CDR3: TGTGCCAGCAGTACAGGGCGCCCTAAAGAGACCCAGTACTTC. V gene TRBV28 combines with J gene TRBJ2-5, with D perhaps matching TRBD1 (6 bases). V lost 5 bases and J 3 bases, leaving 13 bases between the germline ends. The germline gives CDR1 MDHEN, CDR2 SYDVKM. This CDR3 contains 14 residues.